This T cell receptor beta chain was sequenced for a study of OX40 agonist ivuxolimab in advanced cancers. This clone has a handful of counts. Here immunoSEQ multiplex PCR was the method, and the copy in TCRdb shows in-frame clones only, minus some. Of 66,000 or so clones listed, roughly 84% are singletons. This TCR came from an adult with an advanced solid tumor such as melanoma, head and neck, liver or kidney cancer. The specimen comprised CD4+ or CD8+ T cells sorted from blood, sampled in a trial of the OX40 agonist ivuxolimab.

The CDR3 region is CASSALAGGQETQYF. CDR3 DNA sequence: TGCGCCAGCAGCGCACTAGCGGGAGGGCAAGAGACCCAGTACTTC. The genes are TRBV5-1 and TRBJ2-5; 13 bases match TRBD2. CDR1 and CDR2 (germline): SGHRS, YFSETQ. Trimming removed 4 bases from V and 2 bases from J; junction bases left unmatched: 2. This CDR3 spans 15 amino acids.